One and the same sample provided the 16 T cell receptor beta chains below, sequenced in a study of beta chain features in type 1 diabetes. Expressed TCRB transcripts were sequenced after all isolated RNA was converted to cDNA. Data came from immunoSEQ multiplex PCR; TCRdb stores just in-frame clones and leaves some out. Among 10,000 to 15,000 clones, over 40% were seen once, and the ten largest hold 0.98%. Sequenced input: stem cell memory CD4+ T cells from blood. These receptors all come from a man younger than 30 in good health.

Sample share makes this clone medium-sized. This rearrangement joins TRBV7-3 to TRBJ2-1; a possible D gene is TRBD1 (6 bases). Trimming shortened V by 5 bases and J by 8 bases, and 13 bases separated the two germline ends. CDR1 and CDR2 (germline): SGHTA, FQGTGA. The CDR3 is 13 amino acids. The CDR3 spells CASSQGWGDEQFF. Written as DNA, the CDR3 is TGTGCCAGCAGCCAGGGGTGGGGCGATGAGCAGTTCTTC. Full variable domain (missing parts from reference TRBV7-3 and TRBJ2-1): GAGVSQTPSNKVTEKGKYVELRCDPISGHTALYWYRQSLGQGPEFLIYFQGTGAADDSGLPNDRFFAVRPEGSVSTLKIQRTERGDSAVYLCASSQGWGDEQFFGPGTRLTVL.

Only a few counts were recorded for this clone. The chain carries TRBV5-1 and TRBJ2-1; TRBD2 matches 11 bases. The CDR3 covers 16 residues. Germline values: CDR1 SGHRS, CDR2 YFSETQ. J gave up 4 bases and V 4 bases, and 7 bases lay outside the gene matches. CDR3 residues: CASSTPGLAVYNEQFF. The CDR3 DNA sequence: TGCGCCAGCAGCACGCCGGGACTAGCGGTATACAATGAGCAGTTCTTC.

In this sample, this clone turned up once. The rearrangement links TRBV2 to TRBJ1-5; possible D gene TRBD1, 5 bases. CDR1 is SNHLY and CDR2 is FYNNEI in the germline V gene. This CDR3 contains 14 residues. Trimming left V 3 bases short and J 5 bases short, with 11 bases between. CDR3 region: CASSDTGRYQPQHF. Here the CDR3 DNA reads TGTGCCAGCAGTGACACAGGAAGATATCAGCCCCAGCATTTT.

The chain carries TRBV5-1 and TRBJ2-1; D may be TRBD1 (6 bases). Deletions cut 2 bases from V and 0 bases from J, with 12 bases between. Germline CDR1 SGHRS, CDR2 YFSETQ. This CDR3 spans 16 amino acids. CDR3 nucleotides: TGCGCCAGCAGCTTCATGGAAGGGGGCTCCTACAATGAGCAGTTCTTC. This translates into CASSFMEGGSYNEQFF.

This clone was detected a few times. This chain links TRBV5-4 with TRBJ2-3; 10 nucleotides line up with TRBD2. Germline-derived CDR1 and CDR2 are SGHNT and YYREEE (reference sequence). The V and J ends lost 0 bases and 4 bases, in that order; junction bases with no gene match: 2. The CDR3 extends over 15 amino acids. CDR3 nucleotide sequence: TGTGCCAGCAGCTTGGAGGGACTAGCGTCAGATACGCAGTATTTT. Its protein product is CASSLEGLASDTQYF.

The V call is TRBV4-1, the J call TRBJ2-1, with TRBD2 matching over 12 bases. Germline V gene sequence: CDR1 MGHRA, CDR2 YSYEKL. The CDR3 length is 20 residues. Unmatched junction bases numbered 13, after V lost 0 bases and J lost 4 bases. CDR3 protein: CASSQDKGLAGGKAYNEQFF. The DNA of the CDR3 is TGCGCCAGCAGCCAAGATAAGGGGCTAGCGGGGGGGAAGGCTTACAATGAGCAGTTCTTC.

The rearrangement uses TRBV6-1 and TRBJ2-3; a possible D gene is TRBD1 (6 bases). This CDR3 spans 13 amino acids. CDR1 is MNHNS and CDR2 is SASEGT in the germline V gene. Deletions cut 5 bases from V and 4 bases from J, with 10 bases between. CDR3 protein: CASSLQGPDTQYF. The CDR3 DNA reads as TGTGCCAGCAGTTTACAGGGCCCAGATACGCAGTATTTT.

This clone has only a few counts. V usage is TRBV2 and J usage is TRBJ2-7; D possibly corresponds to TRBD2 (6 bases). Germline V gene lookup returns CDR1 SNHLY and CDR2 FYNNEI. Deletions cut 6 bases from V and 6 bases from J, with 18 bases between. The CDR3 length is 14 residues. CDR3: CASRITIPSAEQYF. The DNA for the CDR3 is TGTGCCAGCAGGATAACGATTCCTAGCGCCGAGCAGTACTTC.

The chain is built from TRBV27 and TRBJ1-6; no reliable D call. The CDR3 covers 18 residues. Per germline, CDR1 MNHEY and CDR2 SMNVEV (reference sequence). The V gene lost 6 bases and the J gene lost 0 bases, with 18 bases spanning the gap. The CDR3 nucleotides are TGTGCCAGCAGCCTTCGAGGACTAACAGCCTCCTATAATTCACCCCTCCACTTT. Its protein is CASSLRGLTASYNSPLHF.

This clone was seen a few times. The CDR3: CASSPSGLGGTQYF. Written as DNA, the CDR3 is TGTGCCAGCAGCCCATCGGGCCTGGGAGGGACCCAGTACTTC. This chain connects TRBV7-3 to TRBJ2-5, with D perhaps matching TRBD2 (6 bases). This CDR3 comprises 14 residues. Germline CDR1 is SGHTA and CDR2 is FQGTGA. With 5 bases removed from V and 7 bases from J, the gap between germline ends came to 17 bases.

The rearrangement joins TRBV2 to TRBJ1-3; 9 bases match TRBD1. Per germline, CDR1 SNHLY and CDR2 FYNNEI. V shed 6 bases, J shed 2 bases, and the junction held 5 bases outside the gene matches. The CDR3 is made up of 15 amino acids. CDR3 amino acids: CASSLQGAAGNTIYF. The CDR3, as DNA: TGTGCCAGCAGCTTACAGGGGGCCGCTGGAAACACCATATATTTT.

V usage is TRBV19 and J usage is TRBJ2-4; D is unclear. The V and J ends lost 9 bases and 0 bases respectively, with 12 bases between them. Germline V gene data show CDR1 as LNHDA and CDR2 as SQIVND (reference sequence). CDR3 length: 14 residues. CDR3 sequence reads: CASSQSLAKNIQYF. The DNA for the CDR3 is TGTGCCAGCTCACAGAGTCTAGCCAAAAACATTCAGTACTTC.

This chain's CDR3 is CASRRARETQYF. CDR3 bases: TGTGCCAGCCGCAGGGCCAGGGAGACCCAGTACTTC. The chain carries TRBV28 and TRBJ2-5; D perhaps matches TRBD1 (5 bases). The CDR3 contains 12 residues. V shed 8 bases and J shed 5 bases, with 12 bases lying between them. Germline loops: CDR1 MDHEN, CDR2 SYDVKM.

The rearrangement links TRBV5-1 to TRBJ2-3; 8 positions match TRBD2. Germline V gene sequence: CDR1 SGHRS, CDR2 YFSETQ. The V and J ends lost 0 bases and 0 bases, in that order; junction bases with no gene match: 9. The CDR3 contains 18 residues. CDR3 loop: CASSLVTSGGLSTDTQYF. The CDR3 coding sequence is TGCGCCAGCAGCTTGGTCACCAGCGGGGGCCTGAGCACAGATACGCAGTATTTT.

This clone was seen only a few times. The V and J genes are TRBV6-1 and TRBJ1-5; D gene unclear. Trimming took 7 bases from V and 5 from J, leaving 15 bases between them. The CDR3 has 14 residues. The germline gives CDR1 MNHNS, CDR2 SASEGT. The DNA of the CDR3 is TGTGCCAGCACTCGAGCTGTGATTTATCAGCCCCAGCATTTT. This gives the protein CASTRAVIYQPQHF.

The chain is built from TRBV11-2 and TRBJ2-5, with 9 bases that match TRBD2. There are 17 residues in the CDR3. CDR1 is SGHAT and CDR2 is FQNNGV in the germline V gene. The junction had 15 bases not matched to a gene; V was cut back by 5 bases and J by 5 bases. CDR3 in amino acids: CASSPRRGGREGETQYF. For the CDR3, the DNA is TGTGCCAGCAGCCCTCGGCGGGGGGGCCGTGAGGGGGAGACCCAGTACTTC. Variable domain in full (rest from reference TRBV11-2 and TRBJ2-5): EAGVAQSPRYKIIEKRQSVAFWCNPISGHATLYWYQQILGQGPKLLIQFQNNGVVDDSQLPKDRFSAERLKGVDSTLKIQPAKLEDSAVYLCASSPRRGGREGETQYFGPGTRLLVL.